The source of this T cell receptor beta chain is a study of blood T cell repertoires in COVID-19. Only in-frame clones appear in the TCRdb table, and some are missing; sequencing was by immunoSEQ multiplex PCR. The sample records about 240,000 clones, roughly 79% being singletons. This CDR3 has 15 residues. Sequencing input: peripheral blood. The receptor's source is an elderly woman with COVID-19, enrolled during active disease. This chain connects TRBV21-1 to TRBJ1-1. TRBV21-1 is annotated as a pseudogene. Written as DNA, the CDR3 is TGTGCCAGCAGCTTCCTATACGCCGGAGTCGCTGAAGCTTTCTTT. It encodes CASSFLYAGVAEAFF.